The source of this T cell receptor (beta chain) is a study of blood T cell repertoires in COVID-19. Study at large: Samples taken during acute and convalescent COVID-19 were collected in the United States, Italy and Spain. Sources were T cells, B-cell-depleted T cells, or PBMCs; the material itself was cDNA or gDNA.

Sequenced by immunoSEQ multiplex PCR; TCRdb stores in-frame clones only, minus some. The sample carries about 200,000 clones, over 75% recorded once. The CDR3 has 12 residues. V was clipped by 7 bases and J by 1 base; unmatched bases: 3. Germline CDR1 reads GTSNPN; CDR2 reads SVGIG (reference sequence). The study assigned cohorts using participant-reported clinical history. The sequence was obtained from a woman between 40 and 50 years old with acute COVID-19. Sequences were obtained from PBMCs or T cells enriched from blood (not recorded which). J is TRBJ1-1 and V is TRBV30; 7 bases align to TRBD1. The CDR3 DNA reads TGTGCCTACCGACAGGGGAACACTGAAGCTTTCTTT. This sequence encodes CAYRQGNTEAFF.